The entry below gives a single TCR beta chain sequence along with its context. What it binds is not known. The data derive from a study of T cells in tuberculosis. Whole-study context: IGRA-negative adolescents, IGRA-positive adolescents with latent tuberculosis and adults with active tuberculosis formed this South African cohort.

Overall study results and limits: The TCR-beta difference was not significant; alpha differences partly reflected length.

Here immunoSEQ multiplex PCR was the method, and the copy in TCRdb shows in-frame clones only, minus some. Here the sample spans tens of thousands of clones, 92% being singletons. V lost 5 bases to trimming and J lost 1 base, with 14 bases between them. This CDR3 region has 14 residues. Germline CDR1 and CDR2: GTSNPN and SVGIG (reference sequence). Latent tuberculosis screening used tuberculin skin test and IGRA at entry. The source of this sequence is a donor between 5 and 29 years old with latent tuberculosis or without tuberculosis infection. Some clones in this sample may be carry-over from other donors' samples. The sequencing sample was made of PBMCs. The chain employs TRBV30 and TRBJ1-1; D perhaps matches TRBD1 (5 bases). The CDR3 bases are TGTGCCTGGCGATTTCAGGGCTCGAACACTGAAGCTTTCTTT. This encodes CAWRFQGSNTEAFF.